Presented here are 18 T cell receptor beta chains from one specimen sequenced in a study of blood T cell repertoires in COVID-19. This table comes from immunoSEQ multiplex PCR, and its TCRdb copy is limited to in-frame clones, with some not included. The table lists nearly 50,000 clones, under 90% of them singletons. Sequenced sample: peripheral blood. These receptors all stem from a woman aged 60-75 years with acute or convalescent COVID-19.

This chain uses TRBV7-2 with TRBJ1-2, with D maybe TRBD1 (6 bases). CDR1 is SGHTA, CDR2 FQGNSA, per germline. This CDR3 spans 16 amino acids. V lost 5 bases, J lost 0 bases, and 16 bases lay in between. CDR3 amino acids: CASSPDSGLTNYGYTF. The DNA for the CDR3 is TGTGCCAGCAGCCCGGACAGTGGCCTCACTAACTATGGCTACACCTTC.

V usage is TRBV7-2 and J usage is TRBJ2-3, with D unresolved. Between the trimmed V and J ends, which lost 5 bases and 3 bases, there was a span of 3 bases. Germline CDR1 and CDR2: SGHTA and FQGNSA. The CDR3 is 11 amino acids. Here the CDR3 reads CASSTTDTQYF. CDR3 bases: TGTGCCAGCAGCACTACAGATACGCAGTATTTT.

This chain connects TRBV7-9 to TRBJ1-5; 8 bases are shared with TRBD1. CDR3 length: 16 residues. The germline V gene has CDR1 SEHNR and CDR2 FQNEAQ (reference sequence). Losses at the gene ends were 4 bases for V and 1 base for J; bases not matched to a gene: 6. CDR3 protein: CASSSGQGWSNQPQHF. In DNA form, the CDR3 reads TGTGCCAGCAGCTCTGGACAGGGCTGGAGCAATCAGCCCCAGCATTTT. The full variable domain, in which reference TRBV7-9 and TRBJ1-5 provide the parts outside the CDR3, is DTGVSQNPRHKITKRGQNVTFRCDPISEHNRLYWYRQTLGQGPEFLTYFQNEAQLEKSRLLSDRFSAERPKGSFSTLEIQRTEQGDSAMYLCASSSGQGWSNQPQHFGDGTRLSIL.

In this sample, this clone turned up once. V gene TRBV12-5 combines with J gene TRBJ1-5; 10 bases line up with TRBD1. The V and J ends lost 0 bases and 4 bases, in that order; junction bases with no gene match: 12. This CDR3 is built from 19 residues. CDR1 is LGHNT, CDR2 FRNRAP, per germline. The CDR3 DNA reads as TGTGCTAGTGGTTTGGTACGGTGGCCGACAGGGGGCTTTAATCAGCCCCAGCATTTT. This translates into CASGLVRWPTGGFNQPQHF.

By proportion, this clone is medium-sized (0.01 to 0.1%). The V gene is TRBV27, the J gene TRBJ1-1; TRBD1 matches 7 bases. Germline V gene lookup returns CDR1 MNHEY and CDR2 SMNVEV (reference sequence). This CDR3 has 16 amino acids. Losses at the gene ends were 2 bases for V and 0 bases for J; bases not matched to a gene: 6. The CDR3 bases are TGTGCCAGCAGTTTAAGGGGGCCATCCATGAACACTGAAGCTTTCTTT. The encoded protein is CASSLRGPSMNTEAFF.

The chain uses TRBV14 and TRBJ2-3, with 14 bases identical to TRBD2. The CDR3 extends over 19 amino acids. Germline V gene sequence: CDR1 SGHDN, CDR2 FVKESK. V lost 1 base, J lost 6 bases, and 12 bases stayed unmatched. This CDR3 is CASSQVSLGLAGGRDTQYF. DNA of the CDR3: TGTGCCAGCAGCCAAGTTTCCCTCGGACTAGCGGGAGGAAGGGATACGCAGTATTTT.

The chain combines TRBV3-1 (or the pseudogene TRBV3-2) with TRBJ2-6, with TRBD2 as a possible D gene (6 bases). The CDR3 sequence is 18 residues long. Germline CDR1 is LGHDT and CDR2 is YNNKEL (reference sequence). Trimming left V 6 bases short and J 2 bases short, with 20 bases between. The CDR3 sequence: CASSPTGSTIPGANVLTF. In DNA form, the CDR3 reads TGTGCCAGCAGTCCAACCGGGAGCACGATCCCTGGGGCCAACGTCCTGACTTTC.

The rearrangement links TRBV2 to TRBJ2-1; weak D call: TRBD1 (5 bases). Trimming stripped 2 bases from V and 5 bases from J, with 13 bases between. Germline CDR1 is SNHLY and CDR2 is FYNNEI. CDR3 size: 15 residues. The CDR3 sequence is CASSENAGLDNEQFF. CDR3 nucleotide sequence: TGTGCCAGCAGTGAAAACGCAGGGTTGGACAATGAGCAGTTCTTC.

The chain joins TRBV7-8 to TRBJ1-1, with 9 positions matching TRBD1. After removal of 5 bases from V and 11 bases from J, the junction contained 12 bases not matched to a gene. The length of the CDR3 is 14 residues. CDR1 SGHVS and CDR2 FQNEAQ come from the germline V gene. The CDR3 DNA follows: TGTGCCAGCAGCCCACAGGGGGCTGGTTGGGGGGCTTTCTTT. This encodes CASSPQGAGWGAFF.

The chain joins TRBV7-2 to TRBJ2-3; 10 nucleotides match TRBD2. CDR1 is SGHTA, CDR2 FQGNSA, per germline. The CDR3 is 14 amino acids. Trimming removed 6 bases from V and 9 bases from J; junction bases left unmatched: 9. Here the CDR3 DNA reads TGTGCCAGCAGAGTAGCGGGAGGCGGGCGGACGCAGTATTTT. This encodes CASRVAGGGRTQYF.

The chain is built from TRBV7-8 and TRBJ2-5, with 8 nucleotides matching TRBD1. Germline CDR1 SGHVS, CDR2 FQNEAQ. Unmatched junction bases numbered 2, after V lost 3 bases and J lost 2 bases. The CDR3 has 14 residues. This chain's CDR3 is CASSFGQGQETQYF. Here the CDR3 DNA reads TGTGCCAGCAGCTTCGGACAGGGACAAGAGACCCAGTACTTC.

CDR3 in amino acids: CASTSSSYNSPLHF. DNA for the CDR3: TGTGCCAGCACCTCGAGCTCCTATAATTCACCCCTCCACTTT. This sequence joins TRBV11-2 and TRBJ1-6; no firm D call. V lost 7 bases and J lost 0, with 7 bases in between. Germline CDR1 SGHAT, CDR2 FQNNGV. The CDR3 is made up of 14 amino acids.

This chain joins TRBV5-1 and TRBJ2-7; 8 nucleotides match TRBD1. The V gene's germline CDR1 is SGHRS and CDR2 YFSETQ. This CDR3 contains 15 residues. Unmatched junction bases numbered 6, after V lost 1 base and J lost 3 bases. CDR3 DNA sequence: TGCGCCAGCAGCTTGAGTTCTACAGGGGGCTACGAGCAGTACTTC. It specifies CASSLSSTGGYEQYF.

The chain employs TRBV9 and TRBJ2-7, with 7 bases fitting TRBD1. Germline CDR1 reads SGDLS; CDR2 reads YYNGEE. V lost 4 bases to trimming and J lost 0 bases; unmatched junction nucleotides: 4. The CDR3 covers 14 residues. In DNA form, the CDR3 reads TGTGCCAGCAGCCCGAGGGACAGCTCCTACGAGCAGTACTTC. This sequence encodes CASSPRDSSYEQYF. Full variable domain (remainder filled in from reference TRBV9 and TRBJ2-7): DSGVTQTPKHLITATGQRVTLRCSPRSGDLSVYWYQQSLDQGLQFLIQYYNGEERAKGNILERFSAQQFPDLHSELNLSSLELGDSALYFCASSPRDSSYEQYFGPGTRLTVT.

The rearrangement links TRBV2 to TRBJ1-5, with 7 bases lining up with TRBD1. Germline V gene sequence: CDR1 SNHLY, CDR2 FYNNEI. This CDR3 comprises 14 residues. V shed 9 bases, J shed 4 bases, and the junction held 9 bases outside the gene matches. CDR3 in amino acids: CASRAGGGNQPQHF. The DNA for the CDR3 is TGTGCCAGTCGAGCAGGGGGTGGGAATCAGCCCCAGCATTTT.

DNA of the CDR3: TGTGCCAGCAGCTTTGAGGGCCCCGGGGAGCTGTTTTTT. The encoded protein is CASSFEGPGELFF. The rearrangement links TRBV7-9 to TRBJ2-2; tentative D call: TRBD2 (5 bases). CDR1 and CDR2 from the germline V gene are SEHNR and FQNEAQ (reference sequence). Trimming shortened V by 3 bases and J by 6 bases, and 8 bases separated the two germline ends. There are 13 residues in the CDR3.

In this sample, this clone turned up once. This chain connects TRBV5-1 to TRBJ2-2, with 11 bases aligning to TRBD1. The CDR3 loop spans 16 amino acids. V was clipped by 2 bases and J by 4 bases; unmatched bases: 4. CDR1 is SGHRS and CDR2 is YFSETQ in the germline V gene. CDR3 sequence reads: CASSFGQGAVTGELFF. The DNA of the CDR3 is TGCGCCAGCAGCTTCGGACAGGGGGCGGTCACCGGGGAGCTGTTTTTT.

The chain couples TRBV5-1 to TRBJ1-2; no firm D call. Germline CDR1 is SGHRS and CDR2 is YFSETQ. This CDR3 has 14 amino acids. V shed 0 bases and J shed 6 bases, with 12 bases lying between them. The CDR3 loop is CASSLGDVLNGYTF. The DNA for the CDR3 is TGCGCCAGCAGCTTGGGCGATGTATTGAATGGCTACACCTTC.